The 26 T cell receptor beta chains in this list originate from one sample, sequenced in a study of cytomegalovirus exposure and HLA in healthy donors. The PCR ran on 60 Vbeta and 13 Jbeta primers. TCRdb keeps only in-frame clones here, not all; method: immunoSEQ multiplex PCR. The sample consists of around 210,000 clones, around 77% of them appearing once. Sequenced material: PBMCs. All receptors derive from a woman younger than 45 in good health and CMV-seronegative.

J is TRBJ2-5 and V is TRBV28, with 9 bases lining up with TRBD1. The J call may be in error: the DNA end matches TRBJ2-7 better. CDR3 length: 13 residues. The germline CDR1 and CDR2 sequences are MDHEN and SYDVKM. The CDR3 is CASSPGTGNEQYF. As DNA, the CDR3 is TGTGCCAGCAGTCCCGGGACAGGGAACGAGCAGTACTTC.

CDR3 DNA sequence: TGTGCCAGCAGCGTAGGTCGAGGGCTAGTGAGTGCTGCGGAGACCCAGTACTTC. It translates to CASSVGRGLVSAAETQYF. J is TRBJ2-5 and V is TRBV9; D possibly corresponds to TRBD2 (5 bases). The CDR3 spans 18 residues. Germline CDR1 is SGDLS and CDR2 is YYNGEE. V lost 0 bases and J lost 5, with 23 bases in between.

The CDR3 protein is CASSEARGTEAFF. In DNA form, the CDR3 reads TGTGCCAGCAGTGAAGCTAGAGGCACTGAAGCTTTCTTT. The chain joins TRBV2 to TRBJ1-1, with unresolved D. The CDR3 has 13 residues. Germline CDR1 and CDR2: SNHLY and FYNNEI. V lost 0 bases and J lost 4, with 6 bases in between.

This clone occurred once. The chain combines TRBV14 with TRBJ2-3, with 7 bases that match TRBD1. CDR1 is SGHDN and CDR2 is FVKESK in the germline V gene. The CDR3 consists of 13 residues. The V segment lost 0 bases and the J segment 13 bases; nucleotides outside the gene matches: 7. The CDR3 sequence is CASSQDPGTVKYF. As DNA, the CDR3 is TGTGCCAGCAGCCAAGATCCCGGGACAGTCAAGTATTTT.

This clone appeared once. The chain uses TRBV2 and TRBJ2-5; TRBD2 aligns across 8 bases. CDR1 and CDR2 from the germline V gene are SNHLY and FYNNEI. The CDR3 is 13 amino acids. V lost 6 bases and J lost 5; bases outside the gene matches: 5. This chain's CDR3 is CASSRGGRETQYF. The CDR3 region has the DNA TGTGCCAGCAGCCGGGGGGGCCGGGAGACCCAGTACTTC.

As regards this clone: Other nucleotide sequences in the sample specify the same CDR3. The chain links TRBV6-5 to TRBJ1-2; D is uncertain. Deletions cut 2 bases from V and 2 bases from J, with 6 bases between. The germline CDR1 and CDR2 sequences are MNHEY and SVGAGI. This CDR3 has 13 residues. The CDR3: CASSYRENYGYTF. The CDR3 nucleotides read TGTGCCAGCAGTTACAGGGAGAACTATGGCTACACCTTC.

The genes are TRBV10-3 and TRBJ1-6; 7 nucleotides line up with TRBD1. CDR3 length: 14 residues. CDR1 and CDR2 (germline): ENHRY, SYGVKD. Losses at the gene ends were 5 bases for V and 9 bases for J; bases not matched to a gene: 7. The CDR3 nucleotides read TGTGCCATCAGTTCCGGGACAGCCAGTTCACCCCTCCACTTT. Residues: CAISSGTASSPLHF.

This clone was seen a few times. The CDR3 DNA reads as TGCGCCAGCAGCTCGGGACAGGGGTTTGGAAAACTGTTTTTT. Translation: CASSSGQGFGKLFF. The chain couples TRBV5-1 to TRBJ1-4; 10 nucleotides match TRBD1. The CDR3 extends over 14 amino acids. V trimming: 3 bases; J trimming: 10 bases; junction bases outside the gene matches: 6. Germline-derived CDR1 and CDR2 are SGHRS and YFSETQ.

This clone has just a few counts. This chain joins TRBV2 and TRBJ2-3, with 10 bases matching TRBD2. Germline trimming cut 8 bases from V and 2 bases from J; bases unmatched to any gene: 7. CDR1 SNHLY and CDR2 FYNNEI come from the germline V gene. The CDR3 runs 15 residues. The CDR3 sequence is CASRWTSGNTDTQYF. CDR3 sequence (DNA): TGTGCCAGCCGATGGACTAGCGGCAACACAGATACGCAGTATTTT.

The genes are TRBV5-4 and TRBJ2-7; perhaps TRBD1 as D (6 bases). Trimming took off 2 bases at V and 0 bases at J, with 12 bases between the two ends. Germline loops: CDR1 SGHNT, CDR2 YYREEE (reference sequence). CDR3 length: 15 amino acids. The CDR3 protein is CASSFINRDSYEQYF. For the CDR3, the DNA is TGTGCCAGCAGCTTTATTAACAGGGACTCCTACGAGCAGTACTTC.

V and J are TRBV5-1 and TRBJ2-7; 7 positions match TRBD1. CDR3 length equals 13 residues. Germline V CDR1 and CDR2: SGHRS, YFSETQ. Trimming at V came to 8 bases and at J to 2 bases, leaving 7 bases not matched to a gene. The CDR3 here is CASRGQVAYEQYF. DNA of the CDR3: TGCGCCAGTCGAGGACAGGTAGCCTACGAGCAGTACTTC.

The chain is built from TRBV5-1 and TRBJ1-5, with D unresolved. V shed 5 bases and J shed 6 bases, with 12 bases lying between them. From germline, CDR1 is SGHRS and CDR2 YFSETQ. The length of the CDR3 is 13 residues. The CDR3 protein is CASRLSPSQPQHF. CDR3 nucleotide sequence: TGCGCCAGCAGACTGAGCCCAAGTCAGCCCCAGCATTTT. The variable domain in full, with the rest retrieved from reference TRBV5-1 and TRBJ1-5, is KAGVTQTPRYLIKTRGQQVTLSCSPISGHRSVSWYQQTPGQGLQFLFEYFSETQRNKGNFPGRFSGRQFSNSRSEMNVSTLELGDSALYLCASRLSPSQPQHFGDGTRLSIL.

This clone turned up a few times. The V call is TRBV9, the J call TRBJ1-5, with D uncertain. The V gene lost 2 bases and the J gene lost 6 bases, with 12 bases spanning the gap. Germline V gene sequence: CDR1 SGDLS, CDR2 YYNGEE. The CDR3 consists of 14 residues. In DNA, the CDR3 is TGTGCCAGCAGCGTTTCGGGGTTCGGTCAGCCCCAGCATTTT. It translates to CASSVSGFGQPQHF.

The chain couples TRBV6-1 to TRBJ1-3; D is possibly TRBD1 (5 bases). The CDR3 has 14 amino acids. Germline loops: CDR1 MNHNS, CDR2 SASEGT. V shed 5 bases and J shed 0 bases, with 8 bases lying between them. In nucleotides, the CDR3 is TGTGCCAGCAGTCGAACAGGCTCTGGAAACACCATATATTTT. This gives the protein CASSRTGSGNTIYF.

This clone was counted between two and nine times. CDR3 residues: CASSLWAGEETQYF. The CDR3 nucleotides read TGTGCCAGCAGTTTATGGGCAGGGGAGGAGACCCAGTACTTC. This chain joins TRBV27 and TRBJ2-5, with a tentative D call TRBD1 (6 bases). V gave up 1 base and J gave up 5 bases, with 11 bases separating them. The germline V gene encodes CDR1 MNHEY and CDR2 SMNVEV (reference sequence). The CDR3 has 14 residues.

The V and J genes are TRBV5-6 and TRBJ2-7, with D possibly TRBD2 on 6 matching bases. Trimming pared 4 bases from V and 2 bases from J, leaving 13 bases between. Germline CDR1 is SGHDT and CDR2 is YYEEEE. This CDR3 region has 14 residues. Here the CDR3 reads CASSRGPGAYEQYF. The CDR3 bases are TGTGCCAGCAGCCGGGGACCGGGGGCCTACGAGCAGTACTTC.

This sequence joins TRBV9 and TRBJ1-1, with unresolved D. V shed 1 base and J shed 6 bases, with 4 bases lying between them. Germline CDR1 and CDR2: SGDLS and YYNGEE. The CDR3 is made up of 11 amino acids. The CDR3 here is CASSVISEAFF. Here the CDR3 DNA reads TGTGCCAGCAGCGTAATATCTGAAGCTTTCTTT.

This chain uses TRBV2 with TRBJ2-1; 7 bases line up with TRBD1. Germline values: CDR1 SNHLY, CDR2 FYNNEI. J was trimmed by 7 bases and V by 10 bases; bases with no gene match: 13. The CDR3 is made up of 14 amino acids. DNA of the CDR3: TGTGCCACTATGGGACAGAGAGGATATAATGAGCAGTTCTTC. Protein product: CATMGQRGYNEQFF.

The chain uses TRBV19 and TRBJ2-5; 9 bases map to TRBD2. In germline, CDR1 is LNHDA, CDR2 SQIVND (reference sequence). The CDR3 length is 15 residues. The V and J ends lost 3 bases and 4 bases, in that order; junction bases with no gene match: 6. This chain's CDR3 is CASSIPAGGPETQYF. CDR3 DNA: TGTGCCAGTAGTATTCCCGCGGGGGGGCCAGAGACCCAGTACTTC.

A single count supports this clone. V gene TRBV5-1 combines with J gene TRBJ2-5; tentative D call: TRBD1 (5 bases). The CDR3 consists of 13 residues. Germline CDR1 reads SGHRS; CDR2 reads YFSETQ. Between the trimmed V and J ends, which lost 4 bases and 1 base, there was a span of 8 bases. The CDR3: CASSLQGQETQYF. Here the CDR3 DNA reads TGCGCCAGCAGCCTGCAGGGCCAAGAGACCCAGTACTTC.

The rearrangement joins TRBV9 to TRBJ2-3, with TRBD2 identical over 12 bases. In germline, CDR1 is SGDLS, CDR2 YYNGEE. The CDR3 has 17 amino acids. The ends lost 3 bases at V and 8 bases at J; junction bases unmatched: 13. The CDR3 DNA follows: TGTGCCAGCAGCGCGAATCTAGCGGGGGGGTCTGGAGGTACGCAGTATTTT. Its translation is CASSANLAGGSGGTQYF.

The rearrangement joins TRBV29-1 to TRBJ1-1, with TRBD1 identical over 11 bases. Germline V gene lookup returns CDR1 SQVTM and CDR2 ANQGSEA. Germline trimming cut 5 bases from V and 5 bases from J; bases unmatched to any gene: 7. This CDR3 is built from 14 residues. The CDR3 nucleotides read TGCAGCGTTCCGGGACAGGGGGGTGGAACTGAAGCTTTCTTT. It is translated as CSVPGQGGGTEAFF. Full variable domain (outside the CDR3, taken from reference TRBV29-1 and TRBJ1-1): SAVISQKPSRDICQRGTSLTIQCQVDSQVTMMFWYRQQPGQSLTLIATANQGSEATYESGFVIDKFPISRPNLTFSTLTVSNMSPEDSSIYLCSVPGQGGGTEAFFGQGTRLTVV.

The chain joins TRBV2 to TRBJ1-1; 7 positions agree with TRBD1. Germline-derived CDR1 and CDR2 are SNHLY and FYNNEI. V gave up 1 base and J gave up 4 bases; unmatched junction bases: 0. CDR3 length: 13 residues. The CDR3 nucleotides read TGTGCCAGCAGTGAAGACAGGGGCACTGAAGCTTTCTTT. Translation gives CASSEDRGTEAFF.

A remark on this clone: Germline is not matched at one junction end, which may reflect a read error. The chain employs TRBV7-9 and TRBJ2-3; a possible D gene is TRBD2 (5 bases). The CDR3 spans 12 residues. Germline-derived CDR1 and CDR2 are SEHNR and FQNEAQ (reference sequence). This CDR3 is CSSSLRRDTQYF. The CDR3 bases are TGTTCCAGCAGCTTAAGGAGGGATACGCAGTATTTT. Using reference TRBV7-9 and TRBJ2-3 for the parts outside the CDR3, the full variable domain is DTGVSQNPRHKITKRGQNVTFRCDPISEHNRLYWYRQTLGQGPEFLTYFQNEAQLEKSRLLSDRFSAERPKGSFSTLEIQRTEQGDSAMYLCSSSLRRDTQYFGPGTRLTVL.

This chain joins TRBV9 and TRBJ2-3, with 8 nucleotides matching TRBD2. The junction had 11 bases not matched to a gene; V was cut back by 3 bases and J by 2 bases. Per the germline V gene, CDR1 is SGDLS and CDR2 is YYNGEE. The CDR3 consists of 17 residues. CDR3 in DNA: TGTGCCAGCAGCGCTCGAGGGGCGGGGGGCCTCACAGATACGCAGTATTTT. Its translation: CASSARGAGGLTDTQYF.

The V call is TRBV4-1, the J call TRBJ1-2; 7 nucleotides agree with TRBD1. The CDR3 is 16 residues long. The germline V gene encodes CDR1 MGHRA and CDR2 YSYEKL. Germline trimming cut 0 bases from V and 4 bases from J; bases unmatched to any gene: 8. The CDR3 loop reads CASSQDPAAGGYGYTF. The CDR3 DNA reads as TGCGCCAGCAGCCAAGATCCCGCGGCAGGGGGCTATGGCTACACCTTC.